The 29 T cell receptor beta chains reported below all come from one sample, sequenced in a study of radiation and T cells in renal cell carcinoma. Clones were sequenced by immunoSEQ multiplex PCR, and TCRdb holds only the in-frame ones, with some missing. The sample has approximately 150,000 clones, 80% to 90% seen once. Time point described: blood 4 weeks post-SBRT, at nephrectomy. Treatment in this sample: 15 Gy SBRT to primary tumor, nephrectomy 4 weeks later. Material: blood, obtained from a patient whose treatment included radiotherapy and nephrectomy. The source is a woman aged 45-65 years with renal cell carcinoma.

This clone was seen a few times. The chain is built from TRBV19 and TRBJ1-1; 9 bases line up with TRBD1. The CDR3 sequence is 17 residues long. Trimming removed 3 bases from V and 0 bases from J; junction bases left unmatched: 8. CDR1 is LNHDA and CDR2 is SQIVND in the germline V gene (reference sequence). The CDR3 sequence is CASSIGTGRTMNTEAFF. The CDR3 DNA sequence: TGTGCCAGTAGTATCGGGACAGGGAGGACGATGAACACTGAAGCTTTCTTT.

This chain connects TRBV4-3 to TRBJ1-6; D gene ambiguous. Germline values: CDR1 LGHNA, CDR2 YSLEER. V shed 0 bases and J shed 4 bases, with 13 bases lying between them. The CDR3 covers 17 residues. In DNA form, the CDR3 reads TGCGCCAGCAGCCAAGATGACCCCCGGGAGTATAATTCACCCCTCCACTTT. Its translation: CASSQDDPREYNSPLHF.

The chain recombines TRBV14 with TRBJ1-3; D is uncertain. Trimming shortened V by 0 bases and J by 13 bases, and 13 bases separated the two germline ends. From germline, CDR1 is SGHDN and CDR2 FVKESK. CDR3 length equals 13 residues. In nucleotides, the CDR3 is TGTGCCAGCAGCCAAGATCGACACAGCGAGATATATTTT. This translates into CASSQDRHSEIYF.

This rearrangement joins TRBV13 to TRBJ2-2; D perhaps matches TRBD1 (6 bases). This CDR3 has 16 amino acids. V was clipped by 5 bases and J by 5 bases, with 18 bases between them. Germline V CDR1 and CDR2: PRHDT, FYEKMQ (reference sequence). CDR3 residues: CASSPYTGMGTGELFF. The CDR3 bases are TGTGCCAGCAGCCCGTATACAGGGATGGGTACCGGGGAGCTGTTTTTT.

On this clone: An end of the junction does not agree with germline; a read error may underlie this. The chain joins TRBV4-3 to TRBJ2-3; TRBD2 matches at 14 bases. This CDR3 region has 18 residues. Germline V gives CDR1 LGHNA, CDR2 YSLEER. The CDR3 bases are TGCGCCAGCAGCGAAGAGGGACTAGCGGGGGACCGCACAGATACGCAGTATTTT. Its protein is CASSEEGLAGDRTDTQYF.

This sequence joins TRBV6-5 and TRBJ1-1, with a possible D match to TRBD1 (5 bases). Trimming cost V 2 bases and J 7 bases, with 14 bases left between them. The length of the CDR3 is 14 residues. CDR1 is MNHEY, CDR2 SVGAGI, per germline. CDR3 sequence reads: CASSYPGRKGEAFF. DNA for the CDR3: TGTGCCAGCAGTTACCCGGGACGGAAAGGTGAAGCTTTCTTT.

The chain couples TRBV11-2 to TRBJ1-2; D possibly corresponds to TRBD1 (5 bases). Trimming removed 1 base from V and 3 bases from J, with 12 bases in between. CDR3 length: 15 residues. Germline lookup yields CDR1 SGHAT and CDR2 FQNNGV. The CDR3 region has the DNA TGTGCCAGCAGCTTAGCCCCCCGGGGGGACTATGGCTACACCTTC. As protein: CASSLAPRGDYGYTF.

The chain recombines TRBV28 with TRBJ2-7; possibly TRBD2 for D (7 bases). Trimming shortened V by 4 bases and J by 0 bases, and 10 bases separated the two germline ends. This CDR3 spans 14 amino acids. Germline CDR1 and CDR2: MDHEN and SYDVKM. The chain's CDR3 is CASSSGGRSYEQYF. The DNA of the CDR3 is TGTGCCAGCAGTTCCGGGGGGCGCTCCTACGAGCAGTACTTC. Together with reference TRBV28 and TRBJ2-7, the CDR3 gives the full variable domain: DVKVTQSSRYLVKRTGEKVFLECVQDMDHENMFWYRQDPGLGLRLIYFSYDVKMKEKGDIPEGYSVSREKKERFSLILESASTNQTSMYLCASSSGGRSYEQYFGPGTRLTVT.

The J gene is TRBJ1-2, the V gene TRBV6-6; D perhaps matches TRBD1 (6 bases). In germline, CDR1 is MNHNY, CDR2 SVGAGI (reference sequence). The CDR3 runs 11 residues. Trimming removed 11 bases from V and 2 bases from J, with 9 bases in between. The CDR3 protein is CAATGNYGYTF. The CDR3 DNA sequence: TGTGCCGCTACAGGGAACTATGGCTACACCTTC.

V is TRBV7-2 and J is TRBJ2-7; 10 nucleotides agree with TRBD1. CDR1 and CDR2 (germline): SGHTA, FQGNSA. With V trimmed by 3 bases and J by 3 bases, 8 bases remained unmatched. The CDR3 runs 16 residues. CDR3 nucleotide sequence: TGTGCCAGCAGCTTGGAGGGGACAGGGGCGGGCTACGAGCAGTACTTC. This translates into CASSLEGTGAGYEQYF.

This chain connects TRBV5-4 to TRBJ2-3; 9 nucleotides line up with TRBD2. This CDR3 is built from 14 residues. Germline-derived CDR1 and CDR2 are SGHNT and YYREEE (reference sequence). Losses at the gene ends were 2 bases for V and 6 bases for J; bases not matched to a gene: 4. The CDR3 region has the DNA TGTGCCAGCAGCTTAGCGGGAGGAGGGGATACGCAGTATTTT. This encodes CASSLAGGGDTQYF.

V and J are TRBV2 and TRBJ1-6; D is possibly TRBD1 (5 bases). The CDR3 has 14 amino acids. V was pared by 2 bases and J by 9 bases, with 11 bases between. CDR1 and CDR2 from the germline V gene are SNHLY and FYNNEI. The CDR3 sequence: CASSERDWGSPLHF. In nucleotides, the CDR3 is TGTGCCAGCAGTGAAAGGGACTGGGGTTCACCCCTCCACTTT.

The table lists this clone with a few counts. The rearrangement joins TRBV7-2 to TRBJ1-4; D call uncertain. CDR1 is SGHTA and CDR2 is FQGNSA in the germline V gene. Trimming cost V 6 bases and J 2 bases, with 10 bases left between them. The CDR3 extends over 14 amino acids. The CDR3 nucleotides read TGTGCCAGCAGTTTTACACCTACTAATGAAAAACTGTTTTTT. Protein product: CASSFTPTNEKLFF. Together with reference TRBV7-2 and TRBJ1-4, the CDR3 gives the full variable domain: GAGVSQSPSNKVTEKGKDVELRCDPISGHTALYWYRQSLGQGLEFLIYFQGNSAPDKSGLPSDRFSAERTGGSVSTLTIQRTQQEDSAVYLCASSFTPTNEKLFFGSGTQLSVL.

The V and J genes are TRBV19 and TRBJ2-7; D is possibly TRBD1 (5 bases). This CDR3 comprises 13 residues. Germline CDR1 and CDR2: LNHDA and SQIVND (reference sequence). Trimming stripped 7 bases from V and 6 bases from J, with 16 bases between. The CDR3 region is CASTRSSQGEQYF. CDR3 DNA sequence: TGTGCCAGTACGCGGTCCTCTCAGGGCGAGCAGTACTTC.

The rearrangement joins TRBV19 to TRBJ1-4; D unclear. The CDR3 has 15 amino acids. Trimming stripped 6 bases from V and 0 bases from J, with 11 bases between. The V gene's germline CDR1 is LNHDA and CDR2 SQIVND (reference sequence). In DNA form, the CDR3 reads TGTGCCAGTAGGTCACAAGGAGCAACTAATGAAAAACTGTTTTTT. The encoded protein is CASRSQGATNEKLFF.

The chain couples TRBV28 to TRBJ2-3; TRBD2 agrees at 10 bases. Trimming removed 7 bases from V and 0 bases from J; junction bases left unmatched: 10. Germline lookup yields CDR1 MDHEN and CDR2 SYDVKM. CDR3 size: 17 residues. CDR3 sequence: CASITAGGYTSTDTQYF. The CDR3 DNA reads TGTGCCAGCATAACAGCGGGGGGGTACACTAGCACAGATACGCAGTATTTT.

This clone was counted only a few times. This sequence joins TRBV6-5 and TRBJ2-7, with 9 nucleotides matching TRBD1. J gave up 3 bases and V 6 bases, and 6 bases lay outside the gene matches. Germline CDR1 MNHEY, CDR2 SVGAGI. CDR3 length equals 14 residues. CDR3 DNA sequence: TGTGCCAGCAGCCAGACAGGGGGAGGCTACGAGCAGTACTTC. It yields the protein CASSQTGGGYEQYF.

The chain uses TRBV7-6 and TRBJ2-1, with D hard to call. Germline V gene data show CDR1 as SGHVS and CDR2 as FNYEAQ. The length of the CDR3 is 16 residues. The V gene lost 1 base and the J gene lost 4 bases, with 14 bases spanning the gap. The CDR3 DNA is TGTGCCAGCAGCTTAGATGGCACCTACAGATACAATGAGCAGTTCTTC. It is translated as CASSLDGTYRYNEQFF.

The V and J genes are TRBV6-5 and TRBJ1-5, with 9 bases identical to TRBD1. J was trimmed by 7 bases and V by 5 bases; bases with no gene match: 9. Germline V gene sequence: CDR1 MNHEY, CDR2 SVGAGI. The CDR3 is made up of 15 amino acids. In DNA form, the CDR3 reads TGTGCCAGCAGTCCCGACAGGGGGGGAAGACAGCCCCAGCATTTT. Protein: CASSPDRGGRQPQHF.

This sequence joins TRBV7-9 and TRBJ1-3; D is perhaps TRBD1 (5 bases). There are 14 residues in the CDR3. Trimming shortened V by 7 bases and J by 0 bases, and 10 bases separated the two germline ends. Germline V CDR1 and CDR2: SEHNR, FQNEAQ (reference sequence). The CDR3 coding sequence is TGTGCCAGCATCCGGGGACGCTCTGGAAACACCATATATTTT. Translating it yields CASIRGRSGNTIYF.

This chain uses TRBV5-6 with TRBJ2-7; TRBD2 agrees at 8 bases. Germline V gives CDR1 SGHDT, CDR2 YYEEEE. V lost 2 bases to trimming and J lost 2 bases; unmatched junction nucleotides: 0. The CDR3 runs to 13 residues. CDR3 bases: TGTGCCAGCAGCTTCGGGGGGGCCTACGAGCAGTACTTC. This translates into CASSFGGAYEQYF.

The gene calls are TRBV5-6 and TRBJ2-5; no firm D call. The J call may not be correct, given that the DNA end is closer to TRBJ2-7. Germline loops: CDR1 SGHDT, CDR2 YYEEEE. CDR3 length: 13 residues. The CDR3 protein is CASTPPSSYEQYF. As DNA, the CDR3 is TGTGCCAGCACCCCTCCGAGCTCCTACGAGCAGTACTTC.

This rearrangement joins TRBV4-3 to TRBJ2-1; 9 positions agree with TRBD2. CDR1 is LGHNA and CDR2 is YSLEER in the germline V gene. V lost 3 bases and J lost 5; bases outside the gene matches: 8. This CDR3 spans 16 amino acids. In DNA, the CDR3 is TGCGCCAGCAGCCACCAAGCGGGGGGCGCCAACAATGAGCAGTTCTTC. Translating it yields CASSHQAGGANNEQFF.

This clone was found a few times. The rearrangement uses TRBV5-1 and TRBJ1-4; no definite D call. The CDR3 has 13 residues. With 4 bases removed from V and 12 bases from J, the gap between germline ends came to 16 bases. Germline V gives CDR1 SGHRS, CDR2 YFSETQ. The CDR3 spells CASSLNADGELFF. CDR3 bases: TGCGCCAGCAGCCTGAATGCGGACGGGGAACTGTTTTTT.

The chain carries TRBV11-2 and TRBJ2-1; TRBD1 is a possible D gene (5 bases). Between the trimmed V and J ends, which lost 8 bases and 15 bases, there was a span of 23 bases. The CDR3 spans 13 residues. Germline V lookup: CDR1 SGHAT, CDR2 FQNNGV. As DNA, the CDR3 is TGTGCCAGCCATCCTACCGACAGACCACTTCGGTTCTTC. Amino acid sequence: CASHPTDRPLRFF.

This clone was picked up a small number of times. The rearrangement links TRBV6-5 to TRBJ1-4, with D unclear. Germline loops: CDR1 MNHEY, CDR2 SVGAGI. The CDR3 length is 11 residues. The germline V and J ends were trimmed by 2 bases and 17 bases, with 12 bases remaining between them. The CDR3 nucleotides are TGTGCCAGCAGTTACGGTATGGAGACCTTTTTT. Its protein product is CASSYGMETFF.

The gene calls are TRBV6-5 and TRBJ2-7; perhaps TRBD1 as D (6 bases). Per germline, CDR1 MNHEY and CDR2 SVGAGI. The CDR3 spans 14 residues. V dropped 6 bases and J dropped 0 bases, with 12 bases sitting between them. The CDR3 sequence is CASSPRQASYEQYF. For the CDR3, the DNA is TGTGCCAGCAGCCCCCGACAGGCCTCCTACGAGCAGTACTTC.

This sequence joins TRBV6-5 and TRBJ2-5; 11 nucleotides agree with TRBD1. V shed 4 bases and J 4 bases; nucleotides not matched to a gene: 8. This CDR3 has 16 amino acids. From germline, CDR1 is MNHEY and CDR2 SVGAGI. As DNA, the CDR3 is TGTGCCAGCAGTTCCGCCGGGACAGGGGGAGGAGAGACCCAGTACTTC. Its translation: CASSSAGTGGGETQYF.

This chain joins TRBV6-1 and TRBJ1-1; 8 bases line up with TRBD1. Germline lookup yields CDR1 MNHNS and CDR2 SASEGT. The trim removed 6 bases at V and 4 bases at J, leaving 7 bases unmatched. This CDR3 is 14 amino acids long. CDR3 amino acids: CASSTGGQVTEAFF. CDR3 nucleotide sequence: TGTGCCAGCAGCACGGGGGGACAGGTCACTGAAGCTTTCTTT.